This T cell receptor beta chain stems from a study of blood T cell repertoires in COVID-19. Study in general: Sources were T cells, B-cell-depleted T cells, or PBMCs; the material itself was cDNA or gDNA.

Original processing methods: Cell counts per sample came from amplifying reference gene primers. Clones were read by immunoSEQ multiplex PCR, and TCRdb kept only the in-frame ones, dropping some. From that table come the V and J calls and clone size; the DNA was used to work out D and trimming. The sample has 55,000 to 65,000 clones; 75% to 90% are singletons. This CDR3 spans 15 amino acids. Germline assignment: CDR1 MGHDK and CDR2 SYGVNS. V was trimmed by 2 bases and J by 2 bases, leaving 7 bases between them. The sequence was obtained from a human donor with active COVID-19. The donor label of this sample is uncertain. The sequenced material came from peripheral blood. The V call is TRBV25-1, the J call TRBJ2-6; tentatively, D is TRBD2 (6 bases). The CDR3 DNA is TGTGCCAGCAGTGAAAGGAGGGCTGGGGCCAACGTCCTGACTTTC. This sequence encodes CASSERRAGANVLTF.